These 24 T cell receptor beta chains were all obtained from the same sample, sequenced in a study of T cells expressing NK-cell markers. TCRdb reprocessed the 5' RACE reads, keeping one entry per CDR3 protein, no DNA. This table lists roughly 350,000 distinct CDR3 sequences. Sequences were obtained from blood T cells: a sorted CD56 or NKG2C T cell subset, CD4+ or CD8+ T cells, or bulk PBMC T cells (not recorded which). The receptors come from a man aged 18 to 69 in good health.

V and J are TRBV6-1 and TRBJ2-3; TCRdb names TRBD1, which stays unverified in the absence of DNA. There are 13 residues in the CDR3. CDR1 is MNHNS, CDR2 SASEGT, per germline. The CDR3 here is CASSEGAADTQYF.

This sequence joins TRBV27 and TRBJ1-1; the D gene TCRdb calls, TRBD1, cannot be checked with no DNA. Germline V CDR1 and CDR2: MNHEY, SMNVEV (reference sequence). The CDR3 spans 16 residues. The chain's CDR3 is CASRTQGGGESTEAFF.

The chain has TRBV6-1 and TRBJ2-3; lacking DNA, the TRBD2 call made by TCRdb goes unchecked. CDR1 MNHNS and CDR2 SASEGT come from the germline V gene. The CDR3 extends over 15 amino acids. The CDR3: CASMLAGDRPDTQYF.

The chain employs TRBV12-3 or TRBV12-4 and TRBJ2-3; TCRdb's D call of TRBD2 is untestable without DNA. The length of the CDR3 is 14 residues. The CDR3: CASSPGRATDTQYF.

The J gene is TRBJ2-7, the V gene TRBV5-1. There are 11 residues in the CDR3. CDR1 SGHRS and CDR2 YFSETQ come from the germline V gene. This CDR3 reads CASSLLDEQYF.

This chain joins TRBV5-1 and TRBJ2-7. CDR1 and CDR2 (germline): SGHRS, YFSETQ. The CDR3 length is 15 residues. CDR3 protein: CASSLGWQGTYEQYF.

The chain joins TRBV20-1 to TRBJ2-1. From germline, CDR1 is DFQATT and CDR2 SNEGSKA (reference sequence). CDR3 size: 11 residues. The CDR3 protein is CSAGKAWEQFF.

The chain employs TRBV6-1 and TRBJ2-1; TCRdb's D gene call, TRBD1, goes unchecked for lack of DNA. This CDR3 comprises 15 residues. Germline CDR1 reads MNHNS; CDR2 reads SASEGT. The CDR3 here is CASSARDSRSHEQFF.

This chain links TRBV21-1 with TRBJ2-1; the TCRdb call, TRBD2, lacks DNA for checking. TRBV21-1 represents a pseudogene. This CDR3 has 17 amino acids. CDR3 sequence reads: CASSLRQGLSNTNGEFF.

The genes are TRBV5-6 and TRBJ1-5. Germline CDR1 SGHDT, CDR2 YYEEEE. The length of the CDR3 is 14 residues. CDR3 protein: CASSARGSNQPQHF.

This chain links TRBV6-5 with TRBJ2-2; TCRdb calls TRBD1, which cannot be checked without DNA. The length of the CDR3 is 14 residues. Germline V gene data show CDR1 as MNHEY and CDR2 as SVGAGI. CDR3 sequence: CASSYLGQTGELFF.

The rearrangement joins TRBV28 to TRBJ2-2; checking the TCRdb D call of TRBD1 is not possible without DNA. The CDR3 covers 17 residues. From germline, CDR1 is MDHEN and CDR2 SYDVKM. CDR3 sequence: CASSFDRLPPNTGELFF.

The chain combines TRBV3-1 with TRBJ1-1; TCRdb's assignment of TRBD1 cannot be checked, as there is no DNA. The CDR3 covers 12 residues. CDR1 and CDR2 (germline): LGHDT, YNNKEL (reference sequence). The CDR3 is CASSFGQGGSFF.

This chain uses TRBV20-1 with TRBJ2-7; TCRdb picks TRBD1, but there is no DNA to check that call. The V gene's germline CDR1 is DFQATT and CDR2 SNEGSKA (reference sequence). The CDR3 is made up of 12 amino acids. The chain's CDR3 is CSASQQVFEQYF.

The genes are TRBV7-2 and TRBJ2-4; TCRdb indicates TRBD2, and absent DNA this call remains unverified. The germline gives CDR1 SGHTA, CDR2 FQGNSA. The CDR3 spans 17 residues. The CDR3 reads CASSSGLAGIAKNIQYF.

The CDR3 here is CASSLYLDRGRYTEAFF. V gene TRBV7-8 combines with J gene TRBJ1-1; the D call of TRBD1 rests on TCRdb alone, since no DNA is present to check it. Per germline, CDR1 SGHVS and CDR2 FQNEAQ. CDR3 length: 17 amino acids.

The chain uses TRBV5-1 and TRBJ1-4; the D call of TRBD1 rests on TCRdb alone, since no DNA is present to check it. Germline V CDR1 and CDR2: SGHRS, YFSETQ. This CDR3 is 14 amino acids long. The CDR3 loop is CASSLDDGGEKLFF. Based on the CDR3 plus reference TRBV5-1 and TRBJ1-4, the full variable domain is KAGVTQTPRYLIKTRGQQVTLSCSPISGHRSVSWYQQTPGQGLQFLFEYFSETQRNKGNFPGRFSGRQFSNSRSEMNVSTLELGDSALYLCASSLDDGGEKLFFGSGTQLSVL.

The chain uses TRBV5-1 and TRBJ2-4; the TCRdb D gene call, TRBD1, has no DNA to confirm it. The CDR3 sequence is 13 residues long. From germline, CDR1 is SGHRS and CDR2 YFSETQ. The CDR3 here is CASSSDLGGIQYF.

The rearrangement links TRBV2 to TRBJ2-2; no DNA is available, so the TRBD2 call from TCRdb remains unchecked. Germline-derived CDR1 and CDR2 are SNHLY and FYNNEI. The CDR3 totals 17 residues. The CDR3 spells CASNHRGTSMGTGELFF. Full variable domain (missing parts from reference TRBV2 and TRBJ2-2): EPEVTQTPSHQVTQMGQEVILRCVPISNHLYFYWYRQILGQKVEFLVSFYNNEISEKSEIFDDQFSVERPDGSNFTLKIRSTKLEDSAMYFCASNHRGTSMGTGELFFGEGSRLTVL.

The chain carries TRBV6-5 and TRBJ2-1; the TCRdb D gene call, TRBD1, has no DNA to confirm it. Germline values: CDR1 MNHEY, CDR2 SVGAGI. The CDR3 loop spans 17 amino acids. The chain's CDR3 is CASSYPKGWGLNNEQFF.

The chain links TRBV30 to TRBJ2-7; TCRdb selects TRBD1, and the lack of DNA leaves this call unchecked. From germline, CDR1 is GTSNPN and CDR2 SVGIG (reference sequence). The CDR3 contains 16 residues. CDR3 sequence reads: CAWLHQQGPHSYEQYF. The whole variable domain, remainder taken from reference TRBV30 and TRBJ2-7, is SQTIHQWPATLVQPVGSPLSLECTVEGTSNPNLYWYRQAAGRGLQLLFYSVGIGQISSEVPQNLSASRPQDRQFILSSKKLLLSDSGFYLCAWLHQQGPHSYEQYFGPGTRLTVT.

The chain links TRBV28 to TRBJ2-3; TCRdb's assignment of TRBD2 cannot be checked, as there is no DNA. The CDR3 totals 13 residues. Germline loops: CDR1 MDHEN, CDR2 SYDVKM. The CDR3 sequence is CASSRGGVDTQYF.

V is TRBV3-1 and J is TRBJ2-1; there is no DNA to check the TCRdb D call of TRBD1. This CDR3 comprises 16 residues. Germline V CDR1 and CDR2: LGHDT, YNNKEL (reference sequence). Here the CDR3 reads CASSQEGRSFYNEQFF.

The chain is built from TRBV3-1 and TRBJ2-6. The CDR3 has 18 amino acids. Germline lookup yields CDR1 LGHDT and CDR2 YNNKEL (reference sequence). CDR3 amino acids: CASSQVYRARVGANVLTF. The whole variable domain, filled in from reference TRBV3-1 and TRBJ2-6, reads DTAVSQTPKYLVTQMGNDKSIKCEQNLGHDTMYWYKQDSKKFLKIMFSYNNKELIINETVPNRFSPKSPDKAHLNLHINSLELGDSAVYFCASSQVYRARVGANVLTFGAGSRLTVL.